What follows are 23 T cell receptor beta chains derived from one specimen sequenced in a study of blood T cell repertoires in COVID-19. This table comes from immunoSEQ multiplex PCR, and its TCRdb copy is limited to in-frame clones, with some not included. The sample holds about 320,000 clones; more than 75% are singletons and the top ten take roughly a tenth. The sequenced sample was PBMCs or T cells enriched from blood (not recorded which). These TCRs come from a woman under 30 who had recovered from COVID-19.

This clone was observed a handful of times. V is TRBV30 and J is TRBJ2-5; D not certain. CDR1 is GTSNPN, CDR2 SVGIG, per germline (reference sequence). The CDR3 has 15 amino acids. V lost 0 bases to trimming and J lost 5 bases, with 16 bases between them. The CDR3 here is CAWSVVRGSRETQYF. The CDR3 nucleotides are TGTGCCTGGAGTGTGGTGCGCGGTAGCCGGGAGACCCAGTACTTC.

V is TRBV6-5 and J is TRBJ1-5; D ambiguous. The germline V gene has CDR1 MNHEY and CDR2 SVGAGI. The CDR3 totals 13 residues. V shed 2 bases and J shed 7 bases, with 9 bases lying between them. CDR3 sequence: CASSYPGEQPQHF. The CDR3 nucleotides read TGTGCCAGCAGTTACCCCGGGGAGCAGCCCCAGCATTTT.

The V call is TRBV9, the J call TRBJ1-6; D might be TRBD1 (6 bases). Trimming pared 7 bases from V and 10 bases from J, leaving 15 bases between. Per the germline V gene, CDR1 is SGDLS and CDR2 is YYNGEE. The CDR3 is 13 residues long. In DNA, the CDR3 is TGTGCCAGCGGTCCGGGACAAAGCTCACCCCTCCACTTT. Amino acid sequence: CASGPGQSSPLHF.

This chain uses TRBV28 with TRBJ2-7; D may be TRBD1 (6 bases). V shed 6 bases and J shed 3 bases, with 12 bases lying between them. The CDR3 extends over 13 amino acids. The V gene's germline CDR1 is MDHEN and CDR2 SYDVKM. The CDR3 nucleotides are TGTGCCAGCAGGCGACAGGCGCGCTACGAGCAGTACTTC. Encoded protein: CASRRQARYEQYF.

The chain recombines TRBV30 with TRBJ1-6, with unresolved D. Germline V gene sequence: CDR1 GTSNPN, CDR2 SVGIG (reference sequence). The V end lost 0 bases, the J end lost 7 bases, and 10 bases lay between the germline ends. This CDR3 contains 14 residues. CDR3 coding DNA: TGTGCCTGGAGTGTATACGAGGGCAATTCACCCCTCCACTTT. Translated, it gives CAWSVYEGNSPLHF.

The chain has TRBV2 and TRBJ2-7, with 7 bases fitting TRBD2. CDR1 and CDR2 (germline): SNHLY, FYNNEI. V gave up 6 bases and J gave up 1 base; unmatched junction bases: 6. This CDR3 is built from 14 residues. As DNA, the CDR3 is TGTGCCAGCAGGAAGCGGGACGAATCCTACGAGCAGTACTTC. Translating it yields CASRKRDESYEQYF.

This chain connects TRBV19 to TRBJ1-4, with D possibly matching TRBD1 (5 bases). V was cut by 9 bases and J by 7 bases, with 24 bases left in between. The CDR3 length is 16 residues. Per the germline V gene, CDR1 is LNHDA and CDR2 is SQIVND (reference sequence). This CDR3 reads CASAPGRDIDREKLFF. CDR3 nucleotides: TGTGCCAGCGCCCCGGGCAGGGATATAGATCGTGAAAAACTGTTTTTT.

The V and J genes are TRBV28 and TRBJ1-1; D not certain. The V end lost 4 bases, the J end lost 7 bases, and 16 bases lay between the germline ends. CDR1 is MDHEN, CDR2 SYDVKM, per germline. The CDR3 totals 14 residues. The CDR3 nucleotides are TGTGCCAGCAGTTCCCTTTGGACTTCTCGTGAAGCTTTCTTT. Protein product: CASSSLWTSREAFF.

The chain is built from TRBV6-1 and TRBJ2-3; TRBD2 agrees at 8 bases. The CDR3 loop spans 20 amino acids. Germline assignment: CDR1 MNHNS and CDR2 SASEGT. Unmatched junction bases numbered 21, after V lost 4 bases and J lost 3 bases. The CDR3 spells CASSASWTSIYQRGTDTQYF. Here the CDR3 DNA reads TGTGCCAGCAGTGCCTCCTGGACTAGCATATACCAGCGTGGAACAGATACGCAGTATTTT.

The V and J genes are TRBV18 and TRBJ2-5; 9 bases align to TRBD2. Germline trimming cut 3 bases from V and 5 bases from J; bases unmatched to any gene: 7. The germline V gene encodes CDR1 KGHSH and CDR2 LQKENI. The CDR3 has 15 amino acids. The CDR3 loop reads CASSPLAGTKETQYF. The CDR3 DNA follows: TGTGCCAGCTCACCCCTAGCGGGGACTAAGGAGACCCAGTACTTC. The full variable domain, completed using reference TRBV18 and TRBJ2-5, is NAGVMQNPRHLVRRRGQEARLRCSPMKGHSHVYWYRQLPEEGLKFMVYLQKENIIDESGMPKERFSAEFPKEGPSILRIQQVVRGDSAAYFCASSPLAGTKETQYFGPGTRLLVL.

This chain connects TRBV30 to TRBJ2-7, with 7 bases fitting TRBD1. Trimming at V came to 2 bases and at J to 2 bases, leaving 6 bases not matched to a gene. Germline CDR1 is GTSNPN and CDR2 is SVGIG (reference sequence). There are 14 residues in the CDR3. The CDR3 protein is CAWSNYRGPYEQYF. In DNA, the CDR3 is TGTGCCTGGAGTAACTACAGGGGCCCCTACGAGCAGTACTTC.

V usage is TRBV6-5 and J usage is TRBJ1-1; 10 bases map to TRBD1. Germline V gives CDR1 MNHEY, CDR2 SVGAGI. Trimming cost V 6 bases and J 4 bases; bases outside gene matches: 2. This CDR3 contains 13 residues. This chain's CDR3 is CASRGTGATEAFF. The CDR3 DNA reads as TGTGCCAGCAGAGGGACAGGGGCCACTGAAGCTTTCTTT.

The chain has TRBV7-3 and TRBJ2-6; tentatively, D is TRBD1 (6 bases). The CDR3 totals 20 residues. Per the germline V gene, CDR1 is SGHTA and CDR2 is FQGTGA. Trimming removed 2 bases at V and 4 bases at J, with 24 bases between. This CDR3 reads CASSLGGQISHLGGANVLTF. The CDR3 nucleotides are TGTGCCAGCAGCTTAGGGGGCCAAATCTCCCACCTCGGCGGGGCCAACGTCCTGACTTTC. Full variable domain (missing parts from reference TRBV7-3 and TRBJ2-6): GAGVSQTPSNKVTEKGKYVELRCDPISGHTALYWYRQSLGQGPEFLIYFQGTGAADDSGLPNDRFFAVRPEGSVSTLKIQRTERGDSAVYLCASSLGGQISHLGGANVLTFGAGSRLTVL.

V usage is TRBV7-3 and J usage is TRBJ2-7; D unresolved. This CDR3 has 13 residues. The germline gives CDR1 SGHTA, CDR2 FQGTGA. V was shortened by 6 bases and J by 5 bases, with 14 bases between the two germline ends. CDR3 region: CASSLGLANEQYF. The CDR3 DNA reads TGTGCCAGCAGTCTAGGTCTTGCTAACGAGCAGTACTTC.

The CDR3 nucleotides read TGTGCCTGGAGTGGGGTGGGACAGGGAGGCTATGGCTACACCTTC. Translation: CAWSGVGQGGYGYTF. The rearrangement uses TRBV30 and TRBJ1-2, with 9 nucleotides matching TRBD1. The CDR3 has 15 amino acids. The ends lost 1 base at V and 4 bases at J; junction bases unmatched: 7. The germline CDR1 and CDR2 sequences are GTSNPN and SVGIG (reference sequence).

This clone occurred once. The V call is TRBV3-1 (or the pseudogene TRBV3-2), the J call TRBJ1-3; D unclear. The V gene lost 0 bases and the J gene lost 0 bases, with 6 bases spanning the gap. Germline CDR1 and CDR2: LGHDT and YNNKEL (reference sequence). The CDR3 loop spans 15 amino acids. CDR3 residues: CASSQDRSSGNTIYF. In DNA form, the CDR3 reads TGTGCCAGCAGCCAAGACAGAAGCTCTGGAAACACCATATATTTT.

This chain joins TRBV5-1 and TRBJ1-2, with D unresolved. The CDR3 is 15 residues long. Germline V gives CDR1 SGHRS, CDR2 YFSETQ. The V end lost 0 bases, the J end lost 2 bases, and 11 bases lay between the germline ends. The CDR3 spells CASSLDGSGNYGYTF. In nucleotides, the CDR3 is TGCGCCAGCAGCTTGGATGGCAGCGGGAACTATGGCTACACCTTC.

The chain's CDR3 is CASSDDSVASYEQYF. In nucleotides, the CDR3 is TGTGCCAGCAGCGACGACTCGGTAGCCTCCTACGAGCAGTACTTC. The rearrangement links TRBV7-9 to TRBJ2-7, with unresolved D. Trimming removed 5 bases at V and 0 bases at J, with 14 bases between. The CDR3 is made up of 15 amino acids. Germline assignment: CDR1 SEHNR and CDR2 FQNEAQ (reference sequence).

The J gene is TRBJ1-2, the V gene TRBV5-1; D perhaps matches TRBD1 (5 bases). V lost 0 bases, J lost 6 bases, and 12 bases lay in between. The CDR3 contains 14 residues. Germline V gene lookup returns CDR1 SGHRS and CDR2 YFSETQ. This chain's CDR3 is CASSLGEGSHGYTF. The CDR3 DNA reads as TGCGCCAGCAGCTTGGGGGAGGGGTCCCATGGCTACACCTTC.

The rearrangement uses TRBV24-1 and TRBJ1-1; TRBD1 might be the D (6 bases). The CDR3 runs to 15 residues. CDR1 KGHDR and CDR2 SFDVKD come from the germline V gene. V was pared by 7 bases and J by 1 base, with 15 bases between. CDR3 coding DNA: TGTGCCACCAGAAACTCCAGGGGTGCGAACACTGAAGCTTTCTTT. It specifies CATRNSRGANTEAFF.

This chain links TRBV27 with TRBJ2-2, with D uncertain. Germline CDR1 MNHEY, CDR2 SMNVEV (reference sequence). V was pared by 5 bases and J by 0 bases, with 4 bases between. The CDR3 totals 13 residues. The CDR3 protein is CASSRANTGELFF. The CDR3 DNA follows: TGTGCCAGCAGTCGGGCGAACACCGGGGAGCTGTTTTTT.

The CDR3 DNA is TGTGCCAGCAGCTGGACAGGGTTCACAGATACGCAGTATTTT. It encodes CASSWTGFTDTQYF. V is TRBV5-4 and J is TRBJ2-3; 8 bases fit TRBD1. This CDR3 comprises 14 residues. Germline V gene lookup returns CDR1 SGHNT and CDR2 YYREEE (reference sequence). Germline trimming cut 3 bases from V and 2 bases from J; bases unmatched to any gene: 2.

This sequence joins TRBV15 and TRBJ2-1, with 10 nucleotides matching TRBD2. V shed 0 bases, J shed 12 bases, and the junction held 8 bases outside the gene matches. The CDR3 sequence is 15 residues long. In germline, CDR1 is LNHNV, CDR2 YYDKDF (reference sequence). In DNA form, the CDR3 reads TGTGCCACCAGCAGAGATCTAGCGGGAGAGAAGGTGCAGTTCTTC. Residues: CATSRDLAGEKVQFF.